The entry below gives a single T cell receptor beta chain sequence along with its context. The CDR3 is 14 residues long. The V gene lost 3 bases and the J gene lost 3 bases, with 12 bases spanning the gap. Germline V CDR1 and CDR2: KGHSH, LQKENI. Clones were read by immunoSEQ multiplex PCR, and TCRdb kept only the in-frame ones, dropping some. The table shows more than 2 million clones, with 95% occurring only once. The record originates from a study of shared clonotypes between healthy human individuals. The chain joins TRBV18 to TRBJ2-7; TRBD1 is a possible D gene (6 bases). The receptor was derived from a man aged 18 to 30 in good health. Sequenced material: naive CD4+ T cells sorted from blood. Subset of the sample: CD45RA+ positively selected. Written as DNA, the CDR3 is TGTGCCAGCTCACCGGCCGGGACACTCTACGAGCAGTACTTC. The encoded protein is CASSPAGTLYEQYF.